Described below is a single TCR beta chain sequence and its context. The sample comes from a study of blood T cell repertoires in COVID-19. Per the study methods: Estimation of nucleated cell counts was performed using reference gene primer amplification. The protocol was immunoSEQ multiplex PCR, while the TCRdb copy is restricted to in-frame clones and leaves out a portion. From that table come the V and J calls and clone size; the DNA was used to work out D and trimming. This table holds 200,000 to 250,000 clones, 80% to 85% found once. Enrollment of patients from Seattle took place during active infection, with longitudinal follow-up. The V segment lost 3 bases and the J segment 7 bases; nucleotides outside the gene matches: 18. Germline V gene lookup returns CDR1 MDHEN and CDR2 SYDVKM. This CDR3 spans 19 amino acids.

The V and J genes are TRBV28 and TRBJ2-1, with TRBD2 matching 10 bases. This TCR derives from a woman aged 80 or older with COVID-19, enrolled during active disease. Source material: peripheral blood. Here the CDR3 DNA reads TGTGCCAGCAGTTTTAGCCCGTCTAGGCTAGCGGGAGTTGGAAATGAGCAGTTCTTC. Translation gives CASSFSPSRLAGVGNEQFF.